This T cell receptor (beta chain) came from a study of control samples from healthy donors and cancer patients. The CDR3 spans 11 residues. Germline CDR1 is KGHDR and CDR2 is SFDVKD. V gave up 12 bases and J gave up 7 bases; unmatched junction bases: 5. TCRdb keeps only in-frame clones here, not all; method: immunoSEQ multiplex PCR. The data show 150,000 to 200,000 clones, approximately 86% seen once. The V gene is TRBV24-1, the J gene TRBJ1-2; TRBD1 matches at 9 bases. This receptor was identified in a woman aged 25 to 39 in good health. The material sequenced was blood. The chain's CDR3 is CASQGAFGYTF. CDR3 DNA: TGTGCCTCACAGGGGGCTTTTGGCTACACCTTC.